The clone carrying this T cell receptor (beta chain) was recorded once. The data belong to a study of blood T cell repertoires in COVID-19. Assay used: immunoSEQ multiplex PCR; TCRdb lists only in-frame clones, some missing. Of roughly 200,000 clones in the sample, 87% were seen once. Participant age was roughly 18 to 100 years, and participants resided in about two dozen US areas. Cohort placement rested on clinical history that participants reported themselves. This CDR3 region has 13 residues. Germline assignment: CDR1 MNHEY and CDR2 SVGAGI. With 4 bases removed from V and 4 bases from J, the gap between germline ends came to 10 bases.

V usage is TRBV6-5 and J usage is TRBJ1-1; TRBD1 is a possible D gene (6 bases). Material for sequencing was PBMCs or T cells enriched from blood (not recorded which). The origin of this receptor is a man aged 30 to 39 in a cohort exposed to, infected with or recovered from COVID-19 (not recorded which). CDR3 residues: CASSLTGITEAFF. The DNA for the CDR3 is TGTGCCAGCAGTTTGACAGGTATCACTGAAGCTTTCTTT.